This TCR beta chain emerged from a study of identical twins. Note on this clonotype: Its antigen is unidentified.

Trimming left V 2 bases short and J 5 bases short, with 13 bases between. The CDR3 loop spans 14 amino acids. Broader study findings: Invariant MAIT and iNKT cells are populations that could partly confound zero-insertion analyses. Fewer insertions were carried by abundant cord blood beta clonotypes, but none was seen in memory repertoires.

Template switching supplied a universal primer site; unique molecular identifiers were carried on the cDNA. TCRdb recomputed calls from the 5' RACE reads with MiXCR, one row per CDR3 protein. In the table there are approximately 220,000 distinct CDR3 sequences, 6% to 8.5% of which are singletons. The sample also formed part of further work on yellow fever vaccine responses in identical twins.

Sample: CD8+ T cells sorted from blood. The chain has TRBV12-3 or TRBV12-4 and TRBJ2-7; maybe TRBD2 (5 bases). The clonotype originates from a woman aged 18-29 years in good health. The CDR3 loop is CASSLTASLNEQYF. The CDR3 coding sequence is TGTGCCAGCAGTTTAACCGCTAGCTTGAACGAGCAGTACTTC.